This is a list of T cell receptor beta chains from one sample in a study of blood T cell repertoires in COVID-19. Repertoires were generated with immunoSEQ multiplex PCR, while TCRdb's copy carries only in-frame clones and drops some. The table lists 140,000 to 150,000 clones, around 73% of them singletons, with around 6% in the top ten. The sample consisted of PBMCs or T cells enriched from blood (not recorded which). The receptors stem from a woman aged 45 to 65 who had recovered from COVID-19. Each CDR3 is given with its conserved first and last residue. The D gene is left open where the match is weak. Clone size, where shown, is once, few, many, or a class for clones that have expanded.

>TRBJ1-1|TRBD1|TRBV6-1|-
TGTGCCAGCAGTGAGACAGGGTACGCCACTGAAGCTTTCTTT
CASSETGYATEAFF
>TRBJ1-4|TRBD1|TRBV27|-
TGTGCCAGCAGTTTCCTCCACGACAGGGCCCAGGATGAAAAACTGTTTTTT
CASSFLHDRAQDEKLFF
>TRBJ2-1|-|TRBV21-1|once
TGTGCCAGCAGCAAAGTCAGACAGGGCAACAATGAGCAGTTCTTC
CASSKVRQGNNEQFF
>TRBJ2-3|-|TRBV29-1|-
TGCAGCGTTGAAACACTAGCCGGGGATACGCAGTATTTT
CSVETLAGDTQYF
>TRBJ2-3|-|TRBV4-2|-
TGTGCCAGCAGCCCCAAGGGTAGGGCGGAGGAACACACAGATACGCAGTATTTT
CASSPKGRAEEHTDTQYF
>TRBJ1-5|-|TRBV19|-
TGTGCCAGTAGTATGGGAACAGGGAACAATCAGCCCCAGCATTTT
CASSMGTGNNQPQHF
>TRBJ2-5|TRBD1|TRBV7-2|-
TGTGCCAGCAGATGGGACAGGGGATGGCAAGAGACCCAGTACTTC
CASRWDRGWQETQYF
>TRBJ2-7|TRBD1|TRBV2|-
TGTGCCAGCAGAACGAGGACAGGGAACTACGAGCAGTACTTC
CASRTRTGNYEQYF
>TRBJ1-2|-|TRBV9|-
TGTGCCAGCAGCGTAAAAAGGGAGGTCATTTTAAACTATGGCTACACCTTC
CASSVKREVILNYGYTF
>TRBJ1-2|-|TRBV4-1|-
TGCGCCAGCAAACAAAAACGGGCAGGGAACTATGGCTACACCTTC
CASKQKRAGNYGYTF
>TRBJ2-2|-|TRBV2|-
TGTGCCAGCAGTGGGGGAACAGGGAACACCGGGGAGCTGTTTTTT
CASSGGTGNTGELFF
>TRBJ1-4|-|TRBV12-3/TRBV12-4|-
TGTGCCAGCAGTTCTACAGGGATCGAAAAACTGTTTTTT
CASSSTGIEKLFF
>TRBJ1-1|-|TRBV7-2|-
TGTGCCAGCAGCTTACCGTTGCGGGGTGAAGCTTTCTTT
CASSLPLRGEAFF
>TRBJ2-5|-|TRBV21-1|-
TGTGCCAGCAGCAAAGGGATAGCGGGGAACCAAGAGACCCAGTACTTC
CASSKGIAGNQETQYF
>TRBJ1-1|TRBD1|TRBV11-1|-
TGTGCCAGCAGCTTAGGGGACAGTCTGAACACTGAAGCTTTCTTT
CASSLGDSLNTEAFF
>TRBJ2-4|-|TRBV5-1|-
TGCGCCAGCAGCCCGCTAGCGACGGCCAAAAACATTCAGTACTTC
CASSPLATAKNIQYF
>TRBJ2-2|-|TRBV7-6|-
TGTGCCAGCAGCTTAGCCCAAAGGGGTCACACCGGGGAGCTGTTTTTT
CASSLAQRGHTGELFF
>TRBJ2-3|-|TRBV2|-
TGTGCCAGCAGTGAGGGGGCCTTCACAGATACGCAGTATTTT
CASSEGAFTDTQYF
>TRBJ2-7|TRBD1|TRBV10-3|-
TGTGCCATCAGTGAGATGGGGACAGGGCTATCCTACGAGCAGTACTTC
CAISEMGTGLSYEQYF
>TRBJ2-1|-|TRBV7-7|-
TGTGCCAGCAGCCCCCCGGAGGGGCTTAGGGGTGAGCAGTTCTTC
CASSPPEGLRGEQFF
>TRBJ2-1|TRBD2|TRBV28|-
TGTGCCAGCAGTTTATTGCAGGGAGGGTCCTACAATGAGCAGTTCTTC
CASSLLQGGSYNEQFF
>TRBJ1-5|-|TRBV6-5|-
TGTGCCAGCAAGCGGGCACTGCCCGACAATCAGCCCCAGCATTTT
CASKRALPDNQPQHF
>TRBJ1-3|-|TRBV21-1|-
TGTGCCAGCACCCTACCTGGAAACACCATATATTTT
CASTLPGNTIYF
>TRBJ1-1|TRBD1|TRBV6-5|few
TGTGCCAGCAGCTCTCGCCGGGACAGGGTTGAAGCTTTCTTT
CASSSRRDRVEAFF
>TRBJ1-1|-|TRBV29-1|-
TGCAGCGTTGAAAGTAGGGGGAACACTGAAGCTTTCTTT
CSVESRGNTEAFF
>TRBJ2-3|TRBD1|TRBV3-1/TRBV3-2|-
TGTGCCAGCAGCTTGACAGGGGGAAGCACAGATACGCAGTATTTT
CASSLTGGSTDTQYF
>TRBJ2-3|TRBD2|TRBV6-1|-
TGTGCCAGCAGTGAGCGGGGGGAAGATACGCAGTATTTT
CASSERGEDTQYF
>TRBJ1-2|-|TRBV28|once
-
CASSSSVGGYTF
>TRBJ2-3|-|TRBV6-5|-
TGTGCCAGCAGTTTTTATTCGACGGGGGGCACAGATACGCAGTATTTT
CASSFYSTGGTDTQYF
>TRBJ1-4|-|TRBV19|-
TGTGCCAGTAGGTTACATACAACTAATGAAAAACTGTTTTTT
CASRLHTTNEKLFF
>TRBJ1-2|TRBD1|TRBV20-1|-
TGCAGCACGGACAGGTTCTATGGCTACACCTTC
CSTDRFYGYTF
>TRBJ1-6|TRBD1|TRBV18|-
TGTGCCAGCTCACCCGACAGGGGTGCTTCACCCCTCCACTTT
CASSPDRGASPLHF
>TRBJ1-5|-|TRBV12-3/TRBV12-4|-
TGTGCCAGCAGTTTAGCTACGGGTCAGCCCCAGCATTTT
CASSLATGQPQHF
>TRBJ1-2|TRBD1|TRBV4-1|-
TGCGCCAGCAGCTACGACAGGGCTGGCTACACCTTC
CASSYDRAGYTF
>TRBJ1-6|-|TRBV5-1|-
TGCGCCAGCAGCTTGGGGGCGACACCTAATTCACCCCTCCACTTT
CASSLGATPNSPLHF
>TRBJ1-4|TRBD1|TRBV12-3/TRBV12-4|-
TGTGCCAGCAGTGTGACCACAGGGGTACTGTTTTTT
CASSVTTGVLFF
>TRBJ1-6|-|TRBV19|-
TGTGCCAGGATGACCAGGGTGACGAGCTCCTATAATTCACCCCTCCACTTT
CARMTRVTSSYNSPLHF
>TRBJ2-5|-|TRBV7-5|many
TGTGTCAGAAGCCAAGACACTAGCGGGGGAGAGACCCAGTACTTC
CVRSQDTSGGETQYF
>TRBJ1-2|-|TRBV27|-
TGTGCCGCGGCGGGCCCGGGTAACTATGGCTACACCTTC
CAAAGPGNYGYTF
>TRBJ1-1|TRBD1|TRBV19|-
TGTGCCAGTAGTATCCCGGGACAGGGACCCACTGAAGCTTTCTTT
CASSIPGQGPTEAFF
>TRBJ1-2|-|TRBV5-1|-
TGCGCCAGCAGCTTGCATTCCGGGTTTGGCTACACCTTC
CASSLHSGFGYTF